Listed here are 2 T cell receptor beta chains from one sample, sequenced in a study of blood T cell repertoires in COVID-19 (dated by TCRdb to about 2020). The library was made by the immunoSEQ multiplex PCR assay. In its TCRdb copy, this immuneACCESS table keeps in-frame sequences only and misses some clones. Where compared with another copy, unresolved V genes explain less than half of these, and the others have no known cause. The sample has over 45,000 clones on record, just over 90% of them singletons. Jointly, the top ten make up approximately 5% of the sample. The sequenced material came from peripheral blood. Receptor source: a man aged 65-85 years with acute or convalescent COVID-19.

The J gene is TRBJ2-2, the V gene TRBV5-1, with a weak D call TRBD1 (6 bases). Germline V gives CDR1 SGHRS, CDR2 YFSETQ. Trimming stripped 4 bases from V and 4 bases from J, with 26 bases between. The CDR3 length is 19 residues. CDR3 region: CASSITKTGPQLITGELFF. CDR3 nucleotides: TGCGCCAGCAGCATCACAAAGACAGGACCCCAGTTAATCACCGGGGAGCTGTTTTTT. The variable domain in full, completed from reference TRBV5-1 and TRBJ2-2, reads KAGVTQTPRYLIKTRGQQVTLSCSPISGHRSVSWYQQTPGQGLQFLFEYFSETQRNKGNFPGRFSGRQFSNSRSEMNVSTLELGDSALYLCASSITKTGPQLITGELFFGEGSRLTVL.

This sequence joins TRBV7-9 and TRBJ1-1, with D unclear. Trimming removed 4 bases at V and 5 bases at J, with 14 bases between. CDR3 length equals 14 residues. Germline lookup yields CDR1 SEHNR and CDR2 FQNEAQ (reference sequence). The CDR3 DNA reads TGTGCCAGCAGCTCAGTGAATGATGATACTGAAGCTTTCTTT. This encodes CASSSVNDDTEAFF.